In this sample, the clone carrying this T cell receptor beta chain turned up many times. This sample is drawn from a study of blood T cell repertoires in COVID-19. Study-wide background: Specimens from acute and convalescent COVID-19 originated in the United States, Italy and Spain. In each case, the material was cDNA or gDNA derived from T cells, B-cell-depleted T cells, or PBMCs.

In the authors' workflow: It was from reference gene primer amplification that nucleated cell counts were estimated. Profiled with immunoSEQ multiplex PCR; TCRdb holds only in-frame clones, not every one. That table is the source of V, J and clone size, and D and trimming were worked out from the DNA. This table holds about 190,000 clones, over 75% found once. Germline loops: CDR1 SGHDT, CDR2 YYEEEE. V lost 0 bases to trimming and J lost 6 bases; unmatched junction nucleotides: 4. This CDR3 comprises 16 residues. This sequence joins TRBV5-6 and TRBJ2-2; 11 bases fit TRBD2. Specimen: peripheral blood. The sequence was obtained from a woman in her seventies with acute or convalescent COVID-19. CDR3 protein: CASSLELAGEAGELFF. The CDR3 DNA is TGTGCCAGCAGCTTGGAACTAGCGGGAGAGGCCGGGGAGCTGTTTTTT.